A selection of T cell receptor beta chains follows, all from one sample in a study of PD-1 blockade in classical Hodgkin lymphoma. Measured with immunoSEQ multiplex PCR; TCRdb has only the in-frame clones, and not every one. Here the sample spans roughly 7,500 clones, about 77% being singletons. Here the sequenced sample was CD4+ T cells from blood, taken at baseline. The origin of the receptors is a human donor with classical Hodgkin lymphoma. Both conserved end residues are part of each CDR3. The D gene is left open where the match is weak. Only part of the rows carry a size: once, few, many, or a class if the clone is expanded.

CDR3: CASSLAGVQNTEAFF
DNA: TGTGCCAGCAGCTTAGCGGGGGTGCAGAACACTGAAGCTTTCTTT
size: NA
J: TRBJ1-1
V: TRBV7-2
D: NA

CDR3: CATSSSGRGTGELFF
DNA: TGTGCCACCAGCAGTAGCGGGAGGGGTACCGGGGAGCTGTTTTTT
size: NA
J: TRBJ2-2
V: TRBV15
D: TRBD2

CDR3: CASSLAEKISGNTIYF
DNA: TGTGCCAGCAGCTTAGCGGAGAAAATCTCTGGAAACACCATATATTTT
size: NA
J: TRBJ1-3
V: TRBV7-6
D: NA

CDR3: CSVERENTGELFF
DNA: TGCAGCGTTGAACGCGAGAACACCGGGGAGCTGTTTTTT
size: few
J: TRBJ2-2
V: TRBV29-1
D: NA

CDR3: CASSPNRFLAKNIQYF
DNA: TGTGCCAGCTCACCGAACCGCTTCCTAGCCAAAAACATTCAGTACTTC
size: NA
J: TRBJ2-4
V: TRBV18
D: NA

CDR3: CAIAPSGISSYEQYF
DNA: TGTGCCATCGCCCCATCAGGGATTAGTTCCTACGAGCAGTACTTC
size: NA
J: TRBJ2-7
V: TRBV10-3
D: NA

CDR3: CASSLAPGLAEQFF
DNA: TGTGCCAGCAGCTTAGCGCCAGGACTAGCGGAGCAGTTCTTC
size: NA
J: TRBJ2-1
V: TRBV7-2
D: TRBD2

CDR3: CASSYDRNTEAFF
DNA: TGTGCCAGCAGTTACGACAGGAACACTGAAGCTTTCTTT
size: few
J: TRBJ1-1
V: TRBV6-5
D: NA

CDR3: CSAGGFNEQYF
DNA: TGCAGTGCCGGGGGATTCAACGAGCAGTACTTC
size: NA
J: TRBJ2-7
V: TRBV20-1
D: NA

CDR3: CASRTDQETQYF
DNA: TGTGCCAGCAGGACAGATCAAGAGACCCAGTACTTC
size: NA
J: TRBJ2-5
V: TRBV6-5
D: NA

CDR3: CSATGGYGYTF
DNA: TGCAGCGCAACAGGGGGCTATGGCTACACCTTC
size: NA
J: TRBJ1-2
V: TRBV29-1
D: TRBD1

CDR3: CASSLGMGVSYNEQFF
DNA: TGTGCCAGCAGCTTAGGTATGGGAGTATCCTACAATGAGCAGTTCTTC
size: NA
J: TRBJ2-1
V: TRBV7-2
D: NA

CDR3: CATTGGDTGELFF
DNA: TGTGCCACTACCGGGGGGGACACCGGGGAGCTGTTTTTT
size: NA
J: TRBJ2-2
V: TRBV10-3
D: TRBD2

CDR3: CASSWTRNTEAFF
DNA: TGTGCCAGCAGTTGGACAAGGAACACTGAAGCTTTCTTT
size: NA
J: TRBJ1-1
V: TRBV6-5
D: NA

CDR3: CASSSRDKNTEAFF
DNA: TGCGCCAGCAGCTCCCGTGACAAGAACACTGAAGCTTTCTTT
size: NA
J: TRBJ1-1
V: TRBV5-1
D: NA

CDR3: CASNQVVEWETQYF
DNA: TGTGCCAGCAACCAGGTCGTTGAATGGGAGACCCAGTACTTC
size: NA
J: TRBJ2-5
V: TRBV2
D: NA

CDR3: CASSQGDGAYEQYF
DNA: TGCGCCAGCAGCCAAGGGGACGGAGCCTACGAGCAGTACTTC
size: NA
J: TRBJ2-7
V: TRBV4-1
D: NA

CDR3: CASSQMWSSYEQYF
DNA: TGTGCCAGCAGCCAAATGTGGTCCTCCTACGAGCAGTACTTC
size: NA
J: TRBJ2-7
V: TRBV16
D: NA

CDR3: CAWSLPGGHNQPQHF
DNA: TGTGCCTGGAGTCTGCCAGGGGGGCACAATCAGCCCCAGCATTTT
size: NA
J: TRBJ1-5
V: TRBV30
D: TRBD1

CDR3: CASQESNTGELFF
DNA: TGTGCCAGCCAGGAGAGTAACACCGGGGAGCTGTTTTTT
size: NA
J: TRBJ2-2
V: TRBV28
D: NA

CDR3: CASSPGQGSTEAFF
DNA: TGCGCCAGCAGCCCCGGACAGGGTAGCACTGAAGCTTTCTTT
size: NA
J: TRBJ1-1
V: TRBV5-1
D: TRBD1

CDR3: CASSEAKREVPRTYEQYF
DNA: TGTGCCAGCAGTGAAGCTAAGCGGGAGGTCCCGAGGACCTACGAGCAGTACTTC
size: NA
J: TRBJ2-7
V: TRBV2
D: TRBD2

CDR3: CASSTPGLAEETQYF
DNA: TGTGCCAGCAGCACTCCGGGACTAGCGGAAGAGACCCAGTACTTC
size: NA
J: TRBJ2-5
V: TRBV4-2
D: TRBD2

CDR3: CASSYYQTSQPQHF
DNA: TGTGCCAGCAGTTACTATCAGACAAGTCAGCCCCAGCATTTT
size: NA
J: TRBJ1-5
V: TRBV6-5
D: NA

CDR3: CAWSGSKNTGELFF
DNA: TGTGCCTGGAGTGGCTCTAAGAACACCGGGGAGCTGTTTTTT
size: NA
J: TRBJ2-2
V: TRBV30
D: NA

CDR3: CAISEPGTGGFNEQYF
DNA: TGTGCCATCAGTGAACCCGGGACAGGGGGCTTCAACGAGCAGTACTTC
size: NA
J: TRBJ2-7
V: TRBV10-3
D: TRBD1

CDR3: CASSPFGVGYTF
DNA: TGTGCCAGCAGCCCCTTTGGGGTTGGCTACACCTTC
size: NA
J: TRBJ1-2
V: TRBV14
D: NA

CDR3: CASSIGQGVKTQYF
DNA: TGTGCCAGTAGTATCGGACAGGGGGTTAAGACCCAGTACTTC
size: NA
J: TRBJ2-5
V: TRBV19
D: TRBD1

CDR3: CASSTGFGQPQHF
DNA: TGTGCCAGTTCTACAGGGTTCGGGCAGCCCCAGCATTTT
size: NA
J: TRBJ1-5
V: TRBV25-1
D: NA

CDR3: CASTGPGPGYNEQFF
DNA: TGTGCCAGCACCGGGCCGGGTCCGGGGTACAATGAGCAGTTCTTC
size: NA
J: TRBJ2-1
V: TRBV2
D: NA

CDR3: CASSVNSAYGYTF
DNA: TGTGCCAGCAGTGTTAACAGCGCTTATGGCTACACCTTC
size: NA
J: TRBJ1-2
V: TRBV6-1
D: NA